A selection of T cell receptor beta chains follows, all from one sample in a study of regulatory T cells in long-lasting Graves disease. TCRdb reanalysed the multiplex PCR reads using MiXCR and keeps one entry per CDR3 protein. The repertoire consists of about 320,000 distinct CDR3 sequences, with 18% occurring once and the leading ten covering approximately 35%. The source was peripheral blood mononuclear cells (PBMCs), collected at new diagnosis, from a patient treated with antithyroid drugs. These receptors were obtained from a female donor with Graves disease. The CDR3 runs from the conserved cysteine through the conserved F or W. Each record gives: D gene, J gene, clone size, V gene, CDR3 DNA, CDR3 protein. A D gene is named only where the DNA matches it firmly. A row's size may be missing; if present it is once, few, many or a size class.

D: TRBD1
J: TRBJ1-2
size: few
V: TRBV5-1
DNA: TGCGCCAGCAGCTCCACAGGGACAGGGGGATTAGCTAACTATGGCTACACCTTC
CDR3: CASSSTGTGGLANYGYTF

D: NA
J: TRBJ1-6
size: NA
V: TRBV6-5
DNA: TGTGCCAGCAGTTACTCGGACGCACCACCCCTCCACTTT
CDR3: CASSYSDAPPLHF

D: TRBD2
J: TRBJ2-1
size: many
V: TRBV11-3
DNA: TGTGCCAGCAGCTTAGAACTAGCGGGAGACCTCTCCTACAATGAGCAGTTCTTC
CDR3: CASSLELAGDLSYNEQFF

D: NA
J: TRBJ2-4
size: many
V: TRBV11-2
DNA: TGTGCCAGCAGCTTCGGGGGACAGAACATTCAGTACTTC
CDR3: CASSFGGQNIQYF

D: NA
J: TRBJ2-7
size: many
V: TRBV2
DNA: TGTGCCAGCAGTGGATTGTCCCTGCAGGGGAGGTACGAGCAGTACTTC
CDR3: CASSGLSLQGRYEQYF

D: TRBD2
J: TRBJ2-1
size: few
V: TRBV5-1
DNA: TGCGCCAGCCGTCCGGGACTAGCGGGAGGAAGACCTCAGGGCGAAGTCGATGAGCAGTTCTTC
CDR3: CASRPGLAGGRPQGEVDEQFF

D: TRBD2
J: TRBJ2-7
size: many
V: TRBV4-2
DNA: TGTGCCAGCAGCCAAGAACTAGCGGGGGTTTACGAGCAGTACTTC
CDR3: CASSQELAGVYEQYF

D: TRBD2
J: TRBJ2-3
size: many
V: TRBV28
DNA: TGTGCCAGCAGTCCGGGGACTAGCGGGTGGGGCACAGATACGCAGTATTTT
CDR3: CASSPGTSGWGTDTQYF

D: TRBD1
J: TRBJ1-5
size: many
V: TRBV27
DNA: TGTGCCAGCCCCACCGACAGGGGGAATCAGCCCCAGCATTTT
CDR3: CASPTDRGNQPQHF

D: TRBD2
J: TRBJ2-1
size: NA
V: TRBV7-3
DNA: TGTGCCAGCAGCTTTGTGGGCGGGAGGGCCTCCTACAATGAGCAGTTCTTC
CDR3: CASSFVGGRASYNEQFF

D: NA
J: TRBJ2-3
size: many
V: TRBV27
DNA: TGTGCCAGCGGGGAACATCCTAGCACAGATACGCAGTATTTT
CDR3: CASGEHPSTDTQYF

D: NA
J: TRBJ2-1
size: NA
V: TRBV24-1
DNA: TGTGCCACCAGTGATGGTGGCAGCAGGGTCCCAAATGAGCAGTTCTTC
CDR3: CATSDGGSRVPNEQFF

D: TRBD2
J: TRBJ2-3
size: few
V: TRBV27
DNA: TGTGCCAGCAGTGAACCGGGACTAGCGGCAAAAGGGGGCACAGATACGCAGTATTTT
CDR3: CASSEPGLAAKGGTDTQYF

D: NA
J: TRBJ1-5
size: NA
V: TRBV4-1
DNA: TGCGCCAGCAGCCAAGATGACAGCCGCAATCAGCCCCAGCATTTT
CDR3: CASSQDDSRNQPQHF

D: TRBD2
J: TRBJ2-1
size: NA
V: TRBV20-1
DNA: TGCAGTGCTAGAGACCCTTTTACTAGCGGGGGTATCAATGAGCAGTTCTTC
CDR3: CSARDPFTSGGINEQFF

D: NA
J: TRBJ2-6
size: many
V: TRBV12-3/TRBV12-4
DNA: TGTGCCAGCAGTTTAGCGCGATGGGGAGGTGAGGCCAACGTCCTGACTTTC
CDR3: CASSLARWGGEANVLTF

D: TRBD2
J: TRBJ2-1
size: few
V: TRBV6-5
DNA: TGTGCCAGCAGTTACTCCCCCACTAGCGGGAGACACAATGAGCAGTTCTTC
CDR3: CASSYSPTSGRHNEQFF

D: NA
J: TRBJ1-2
size: NA
V: TRBV18
DNA: TGTGCCAGCTCAGAACAGGACGGCTATGGCTACACCTTC
CDR3: CASSEQDGYGYTF

D: TRBD2
J: TRBJ2-2
size: many
V: TRBV2
DNA: TGTGCCAGCAGTGAAAGTGGGAGGGGCACCGGGGAGCTGTTTTTT
CDR3: CASSESGRGTGELFF

D: NA
J: TRBJ2-4
size: NA
V: TRBV28
DNA: TGTGCCAGCAGCCCCCCTTCTGAAGGCATACAGTACTTC
CDR3: CASSPPSEGIQYF

D: TRBD2
J: TRBJ2-5
size: NA
V: TRBV6-1
DNA: TGTGCCAGCAGTAACGGACTAGCGGGAGCAGAGACCCAGTACTTC
CDR3: CASSNGLAGAETQYF

D: NA
J: TRBJ2-7
size: many
V: TRBV7-3
DNA: TGTGCCAGCAGCTCCAAGGTTCCTTCCTACGAGCAGTACTTC
CDR3: CASSSKVPSYEQYF

D: NA
J: TRBJ2-1
size: NA
V: TRBV2
DNA: TGTGCCAGCAGTGATCCCGGGACTGGGCGTCGAGAGCAGTTCTTC
CDR3: CASSDPGTGRREQFF

D: TRBD2
J: TRBJ2-1
size: few
V: TRBV30
DNA: TGTGCCACCCCGTGGGCGGGAGGGTCGCACAATGAGCAGTTCTTC
CDR3: CATPWAGGSHNEQFF

D: TRBD1
J: TRBJ1-6
size: many
V: TRBV3-1
DNA: TGTGCCAGCAGCCCCCGACAGGGGTCATTGGGCTACTATAATTCACCCCTCCACTTT
CDR3: CASSPRQGSLGYYNSPLHF

D: NA
J: TRBJ2-4
size: many
V: TRBV12-3/TRBV12-4
DNA: TGTGCCAGCACCTGGGACAATGGGGGGCTAGCCAAAAACATTCAGTACTTC
CDR3: CASTWDNGGLAKNIQYF

D: TRBD1
J: TRBJ2-3
size: NA
V: TRBV6-2/TRBV6-3
DNA: TGTGCCAGCAGTTACTCTATGACAGGGGGGAGAGATACGCAGTATTTT
CDR3: CASSYSMTGGRDTQYF

D: NA
J: TRBJ2-3
size: many
V: TRBV28
DNA: TGTGCCAGCAGCCCCTATAGAAGAACAGATACGCAGTATTTT
CDR3: CASSPYRRTDTQYF

D: NA
J: TRBJ1-6
size: many
V: TRBV27
DNA: TGTGCCAGCAGTAGGGAGGGCCAGGTCGTATCCTATAATTCACCCCTCCACTTT
CDR3: CASSREGQVVSYNSPLHF

D: TRBD1
J: TRBJ1-1
size: NA
V: TRBV29-1
DNA: TGCAGCGACGGACAGGGGCCGAACACTGAAGCTTTCTTT
CDR3: CSDGQGPNTEAFF

D: NA
J: TRBJ1-4
size: many
V: TRBV28
DNA: TGTGCCAGCAGTGGGATTACAGGCGAAAAACTGTTTTTT
CDR3: CASSGITGEKLFF

D: NA
J: TRBJ2-7
size: many
V: TRBV7-9
DNA: TGTGCCAGCAGCTTAGCCCCAACGGAGTTACAGTACTTC
CDR3: CASSLAPTELQYF

D: NA
J: TRBJ2-1
size: few
V: TRBV11-3
DNA: TGTGCCGGCAGCTTGGAGCAGCTAGCACGGAGCGATGAGCAGTTCTTC
CDR3: CAGSLEQLARSDEQFF

D: NA
J: TRBJ1-2
size: NA
V: TRBV28
DNA: TGTGCCAGCTCAACCGCTCCGGGGTCACCGGGCGCCTTAAACTATGGCTACACCTTC
CDR3: CASSTAPGSPGALNYGYTF

D: NA
J: TRBJ1-3
size: NA
V: TRBV2
DNA: TGTGCCAGCAAGGGCAGGGGCAACACCATATATTTT
CDR3: CASKGRGNTIYF

D: NA
J: TRBJ2-1
size: few
V: TRBV11-2
DNA: TGTGCCAGCAGCTTAAGGTTGGGGGGAAATGAGCAGTTCTTC
CDR3: CASSLRLGGNEQFF

D: TRBD1
J: TRBJ2-7
size: NA
V: TRBV2
DNA: TGTGCCAGCAGCGAATTCGGGACAGGTGCCTACGAGCAGTACTTC
CDR3: CASSEFGTGAYEQYF

D: TRBD2
J: TRBJ2-1
size: few
V: TRBV30
DNA: TGTGCCTGGAGTAACCGACTAGCGGGAGGGCTGAGGTACAATGAGCAGTTCTTC
CDR3: CAWSNRLAGGLRYNEQFF

D: NA
J: TRBJ1-2
size: many
V: TRBV19
DNA: TGTGCCAGTAAGGGATTCAGCGGAGGGTCCTATGGCTACACCTTC
CDR3: CASKGFSGGSYGYTF

D: NA
J: TRBJ1-2
size: many
V: TRBV12-3/TRBV12-4
DNA: TGTGCCAGCAGTTTAAGTCGGAACTATGGCTACACCTTC
CDR3: CASSLSRNYGYTF

D: TRBD1
J: TRBJ2-7
size: NA
V: TRBV24-1
DNA: TGTGCCACCAGTGATCCTACCGGGACAGGGGGCTACGAGCAGTACTTC
CDR3: CATSDPTGTGGYEQYF

D: TRBD2
J: TRBJ2-3
size: many
V: TRBV20-1
DNA: TGCAGTGCTAGAGATGCTAGCGGGAGGGACCTCACAGATACGCAGTATTTT
CDR3: CSARDASGRDLTDTQYF

D: NA
J: TRBJ1-2
size: NA
V: TRBV6-2/TRBV6-3
DNA: TGTGCCAGCAGTTACTCGGCCAGGGAACCTTTCTATGGCTACACCTTC
CDR3: CASSYSAREPFYGYTF

D: NA
J: TRBJ1-2
size: many
V: TRBV25-1
DNA: TGTGCCAGCAGCCGCGGGGCTAACTATGGCTACACCTTC
CDR3: CASSRGANYGYTF

D: TRBD1
J: TRBJ1-5
size: many
V: TRBV28
DNA: TGTGCCAGCAGTTCCGGGACAGGGGGCGTTAGCAATCAGCCCCAGCATTTT
CDR3: CASSSGTGGVSNQPQHF

D: NA
J: TRBJ1-5
size: many
V: TRBV12-3/TRBV12-4
DNA: TGTGCCAGCAGTTTTATGACCCCAGGGGATCAGCCCCAGCATTTT
CDR3: CASSFMTPGDQPQHF

D: NA
J: TRBJ2-2
size: many
V: TRBV12-3/TRBV12-4
DNA: TGTGCCAGCAGTACGACCGGGGCGAACACCGGGGAGCTGTTTTTT
CDR3: CASSTTGANTGELFF

D: TRBD1
J: TRBJ2-7
size: many
V: TRBV28
DNA: TGTGCCAGCACCCGGACAGGTGCCTCCTACGAGCAGTACTTC
CDR3: CASTRTGASYEQYF

D: NA
J: TRBJ2-5
size: many
V: TRBV2
DNA: TGTGCCAGCAGGGAAGTGGAGACCCAGTACTTC
CDR3: CASREVETQYF

D: NA
J: TRBJ1-1
size: many
V: TRBV7-3
DNA: TGTGCCAGCAGCCCAGGGGTAGTACAGGAAGCTTTCTTT
CDR3: CASSPGVVQEAFF

D: NA
J: TRBJ2-1
size: many
V: TRBV20-1
DNA: TGCAGTGCTAGAGATGGGGAACGCTCCTACAATGAGCAGTTCTTC
CDR3: CSARDGERSYNEQFF

D: NA
J: TRBJ1-4
size: few
V: TRBV9
DNA: TGTGCCAGCAGCGTCGCGGGGGGGGGGCCCCCCGATGAAAAACTGTTTTTT
CDR3: CASSVAGGGPPDEKLFF

D: NA
J: TRBJ2-5
size: NA
V: TRBV24-1
DNA: TGTGCCACCAGTGATTTGGGGACGGGAATGGTGGAGACCCAGTACTTC
CDR3: CATSDLGTGMVETQYF

D: TRBD1
J: TRBJ1-4
size: few
V: TRBV6-1
DNA: TGTGCCAGCAGTGAAGCGGGGGGACAGGGAGAAAAACTGTTTTTT
CDR3: CASSEAGGQGEKLFF

D: NA
J: TRBJ2-7
size: NA
V: TRBV30
DNA: TGTGCCTGGAGTCAACCCAGGCAGTATCTCTACGAGCAGTACTTC
CDR3: CAWSQPRQYLYEQYF

D: NA
J: TRBJ1-2
size: many
V: TRBV27
DNA: TGTGCCAGCAGTTCCCTACCCAGGGAGAACTATGGCTACACCTTC
CDR3: CASSSLPRENYGYTF

D: NA
J: TRBJ1-3
size: many
V: TRBV9
DNA: TGTGCCAGCAGCGAAGGACCGTCTGTGGGGAACACCATATATTTT
CDR3: CASSEGPSVGNTIYF

D: TRBD2
J: TRBJ2-7
size: many
V: TRBV5-1
DNA: TGCGCCAGCAGCTTGGCAGCGGGAGCTATCGAGCAGTACTTC
CDR3: CASSLAAGAIEQYF

D: TRBD2
J: TRBJ2-5
size: many
V: TRBV24-1
DNA: TGTGCCACCAGTGATTTGTGGGGGGAGGGAGAGACCCAGTACTTC
CDR3: CATSDLWGEGETQYF

D: NA
J: TRBJ2-6
size: many
V: TRBV6-6
DNA: TGTGCCAGCAGTTACTCGCTGGGGGGACTCTTTGGCCAATCTGGGGCCAACGTCCTGACTTTC
CDR3: CASSYSLGGLFGQSGANVLTF